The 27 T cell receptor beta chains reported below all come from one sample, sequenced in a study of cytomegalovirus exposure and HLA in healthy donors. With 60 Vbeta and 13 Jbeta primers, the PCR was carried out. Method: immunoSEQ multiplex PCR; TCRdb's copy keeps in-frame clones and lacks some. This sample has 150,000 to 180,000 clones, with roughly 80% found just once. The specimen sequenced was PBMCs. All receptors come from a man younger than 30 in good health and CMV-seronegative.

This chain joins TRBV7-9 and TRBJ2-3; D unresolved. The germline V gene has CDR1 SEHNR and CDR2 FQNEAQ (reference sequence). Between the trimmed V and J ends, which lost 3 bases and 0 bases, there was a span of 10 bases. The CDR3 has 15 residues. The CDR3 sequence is CASSLGRLSTDTQYF. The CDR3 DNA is TGTGCCAGCAGCTTGGGCAGGTTAAGCACAGATACGCAGTATTTT. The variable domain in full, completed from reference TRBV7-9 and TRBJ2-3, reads DTGVSQNPRHKITKRGQNVTFRCDPISEHNRLYWYRQTLGQGPEFLTYFQNEAQLEKSRLLSDRFSAERPKGSFSTLEIQRTEQGDSAMYLCASSLGRLSTDTQYFGPGTRLTVL.

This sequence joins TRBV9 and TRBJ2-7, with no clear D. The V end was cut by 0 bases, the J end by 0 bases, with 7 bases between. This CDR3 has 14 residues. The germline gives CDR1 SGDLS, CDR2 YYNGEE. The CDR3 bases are TGTGCCAGCAGCGTAGGTTCTAGCTCCTACGAGCAGTACTTC. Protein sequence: CASSVGSSSYEQYF.

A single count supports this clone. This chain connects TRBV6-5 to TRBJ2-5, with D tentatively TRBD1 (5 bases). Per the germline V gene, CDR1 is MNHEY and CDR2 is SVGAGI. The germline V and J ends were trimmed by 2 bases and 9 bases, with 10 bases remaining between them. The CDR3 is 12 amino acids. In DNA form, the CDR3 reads TGTGCCAGCAGTTACCCCCTGGGGCCCCAGTACTTC. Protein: CASSYPLGPQYF.

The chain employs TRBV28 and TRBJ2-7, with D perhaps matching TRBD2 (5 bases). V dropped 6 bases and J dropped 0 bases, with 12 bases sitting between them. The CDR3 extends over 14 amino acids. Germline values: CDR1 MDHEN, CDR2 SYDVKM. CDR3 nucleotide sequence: TGTGCCAGCAGCGCCGGAGGACTCTCCTACGAGCAGTACTTC. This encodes CASSAGGLSYEQYF.

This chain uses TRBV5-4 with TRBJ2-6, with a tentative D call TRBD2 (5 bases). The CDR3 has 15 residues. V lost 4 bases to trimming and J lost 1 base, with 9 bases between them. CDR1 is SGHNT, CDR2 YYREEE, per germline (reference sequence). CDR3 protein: CASSPTGSGANVLTF. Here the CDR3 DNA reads TGTGCCAGCAGCCCCACGGGATCTGGGGCCAACGTCCTGACTTTC.

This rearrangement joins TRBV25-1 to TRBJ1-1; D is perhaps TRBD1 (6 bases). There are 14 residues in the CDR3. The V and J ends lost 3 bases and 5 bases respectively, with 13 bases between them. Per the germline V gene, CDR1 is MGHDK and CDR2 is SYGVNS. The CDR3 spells CASSENRVGTEAFF. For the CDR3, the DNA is TGTGCCAGCAGTGAGAACAGGGTGGGTACTGAAGCTTTCTTT.

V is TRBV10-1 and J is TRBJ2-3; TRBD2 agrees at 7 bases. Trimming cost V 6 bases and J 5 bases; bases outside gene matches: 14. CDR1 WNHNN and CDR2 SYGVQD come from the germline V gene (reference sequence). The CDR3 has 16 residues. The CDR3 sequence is CASSLSLARGEDTQYF. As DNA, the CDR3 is TGCGCCAGCAGCCTCTCACTAGCGAGAGGGGAAGATACGCAGTATTTT.

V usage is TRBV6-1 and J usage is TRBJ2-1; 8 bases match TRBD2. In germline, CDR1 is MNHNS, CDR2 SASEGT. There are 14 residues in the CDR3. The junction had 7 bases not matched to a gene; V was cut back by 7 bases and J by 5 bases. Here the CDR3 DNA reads TGTGCCAGCATAGCGGGATTAAGGAACAATGAGCAGTTCTTC. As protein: CASIAGLRNNEQFF.

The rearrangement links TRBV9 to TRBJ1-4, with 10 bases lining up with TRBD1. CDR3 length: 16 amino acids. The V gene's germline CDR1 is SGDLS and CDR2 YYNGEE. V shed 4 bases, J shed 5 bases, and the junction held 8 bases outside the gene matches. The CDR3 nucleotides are TGTGCCAGCAGCACGAGACAGGGGGCCAGGAATGAAAAACTGTTTTTT. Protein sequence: CASSTRQGARNEKLFF.

CDR3 sequence reads: CASSIGTQGEGNYGYTF. The CDR3 DNA follows: TGTGCCAGTAGTATAGGTACGCAGGGGGAAGGAAACTATGGCTACACCTTC. The chain is built from TRBV19 and TRBJ1-2; TRBD1 matches at 7 bases. The V segment lost 1 base and the J segment 2 bases; nucleotides outside the gene matches: 10. Germline CDR1 reads LNHDA; CDR2 reads SQIVND (reference sequence). The CDR3 length is 17 residues.

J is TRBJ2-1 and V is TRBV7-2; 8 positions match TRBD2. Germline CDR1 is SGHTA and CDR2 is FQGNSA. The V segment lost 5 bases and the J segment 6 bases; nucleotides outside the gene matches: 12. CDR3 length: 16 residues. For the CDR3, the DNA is TGTGCCAGCAGCCTCCGTAGCGGGATCGGAGTCAATGAGCAGTTCTTC. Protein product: CASSLRSGIGVNEQFF.

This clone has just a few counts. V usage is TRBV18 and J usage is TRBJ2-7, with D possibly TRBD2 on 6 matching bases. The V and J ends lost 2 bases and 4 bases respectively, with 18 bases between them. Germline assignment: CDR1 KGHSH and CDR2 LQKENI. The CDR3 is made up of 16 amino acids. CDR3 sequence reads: CASSPAQRVLGYEQYF. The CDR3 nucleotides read TGTGCCAGCTCACCAGCTCAGCGGGTCCTTGGTTACGAGCAGTACTTC.

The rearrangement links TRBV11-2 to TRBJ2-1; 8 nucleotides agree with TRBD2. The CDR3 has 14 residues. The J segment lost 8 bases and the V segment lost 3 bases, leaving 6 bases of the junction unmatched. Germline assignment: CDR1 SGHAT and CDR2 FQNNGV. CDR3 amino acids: CASSFRLAWDEQFF. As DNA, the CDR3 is TGTGCCAGCAGCTTCAGACTAGCGTGGGATGAGCAGTTCTTC.

The CDR3 coding sequence is TGTGCCTTCTCAGGGGGGAACGAGCAGTACTTC. Protein sequence: CAFSGGNEQYF. The chain links TRBV10-3 to TRBJ2-7; D perhaps matches TRBD1 (7 bases). The CDR3 consists of 11 residues. Germline CDR1 and CDR2: ENHRY and SYGVKD. V was clipped by 11 bases and J by 5 bases, with 13 bases between them.

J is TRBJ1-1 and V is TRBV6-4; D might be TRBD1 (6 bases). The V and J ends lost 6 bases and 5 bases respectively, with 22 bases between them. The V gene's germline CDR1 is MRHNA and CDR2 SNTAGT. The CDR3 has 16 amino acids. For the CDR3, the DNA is TGTGCCAGCAGCCCCGACCCCCGGGGGGCGGAGACTGAAGCTTTCTTT. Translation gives CASSPDPRGAETEAFF.

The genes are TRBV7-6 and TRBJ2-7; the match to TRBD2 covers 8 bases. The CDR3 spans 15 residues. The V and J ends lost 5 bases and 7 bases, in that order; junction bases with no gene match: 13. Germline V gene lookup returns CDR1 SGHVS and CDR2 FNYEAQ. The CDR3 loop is CASSPGGAFLGEQYF. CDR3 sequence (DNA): TGTGCCAGCAGCCCCGGGGGGGCCTTTTTAGGGGAGCAGTACTTC.

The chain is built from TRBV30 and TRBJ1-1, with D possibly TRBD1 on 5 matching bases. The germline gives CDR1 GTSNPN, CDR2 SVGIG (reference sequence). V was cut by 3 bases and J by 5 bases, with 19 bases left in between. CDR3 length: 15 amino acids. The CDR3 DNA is TGTGCCTGGAGGCGGGGGGAGCATTTTTGGACTGAAGCTTTCTTT. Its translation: CAWRRGEHFWTEAFF.

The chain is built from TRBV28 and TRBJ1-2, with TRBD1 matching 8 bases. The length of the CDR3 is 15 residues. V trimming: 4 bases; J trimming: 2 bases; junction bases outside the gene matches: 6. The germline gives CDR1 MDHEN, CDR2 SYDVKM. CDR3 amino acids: CASSSQDRENYGYTF. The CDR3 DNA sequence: TGTGCCAGCAGTTCCCAGGACAGGGAAAACTATGGCTACACCTTC.

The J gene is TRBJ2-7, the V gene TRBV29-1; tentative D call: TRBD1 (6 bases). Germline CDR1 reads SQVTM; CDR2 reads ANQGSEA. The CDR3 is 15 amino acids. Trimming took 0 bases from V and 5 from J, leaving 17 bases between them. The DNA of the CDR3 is TGCAGCGTTGAAGATAATCGGCCAGGGGCGAACGAGCAGTACTTC. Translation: CSVEDNRPGANEQYF.

CDR3 coding DNA: TGTGCCAGCAGTTATTTTACGGGGGGAAACACTGAAGCTTTCTTT. Translating it yields CASSYFTGGNTEAFF. The chain joins TRBV6-5 to TRBJ1-1; a possible D gene is TRBD1 (5 bases). V lost 3 bases, J lost 2 bases, and 13 bases lay in between. Germline loops: CDR1 MNHEY, CDR2 SVGAGI. This CDR3 region has 15 residues.

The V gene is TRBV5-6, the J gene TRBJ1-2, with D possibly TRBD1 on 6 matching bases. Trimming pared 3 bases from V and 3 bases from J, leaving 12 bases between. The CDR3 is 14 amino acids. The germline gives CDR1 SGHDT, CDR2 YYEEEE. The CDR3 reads CASSSTYRDYGYTF. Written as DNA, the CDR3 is TGTGCCAGCAGCTCAACTTACAGGGACTATGGCTACACCTTC. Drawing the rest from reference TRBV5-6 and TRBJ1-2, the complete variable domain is DAGVTQSPTHLIKTRGQQVTLRCSPKSGHDTVSWYQQALGQGPQFIFQYYEEEERQRGNFPDRFSGHQFPNYSSELNVNALLLGDSALYLCASSSTYRDYGYTFGSGTRLTVV.

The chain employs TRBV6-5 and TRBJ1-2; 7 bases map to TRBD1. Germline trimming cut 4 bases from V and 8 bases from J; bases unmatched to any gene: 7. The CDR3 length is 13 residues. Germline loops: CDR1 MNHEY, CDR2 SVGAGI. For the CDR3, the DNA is TGTGCCAGCAGTTCGACGACAGGGAAGGGCTACACCTTC. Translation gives CASSSTTGKGYTF.

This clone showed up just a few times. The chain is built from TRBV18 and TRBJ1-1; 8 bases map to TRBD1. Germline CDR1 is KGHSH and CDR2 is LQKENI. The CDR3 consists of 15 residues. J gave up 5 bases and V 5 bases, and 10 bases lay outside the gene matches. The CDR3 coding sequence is TGTGCCAGCTCATTGACAGGGGAGGAAGGGACTGAAGCTTTCTTT. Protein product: CASSLTGEEGTEAFF.

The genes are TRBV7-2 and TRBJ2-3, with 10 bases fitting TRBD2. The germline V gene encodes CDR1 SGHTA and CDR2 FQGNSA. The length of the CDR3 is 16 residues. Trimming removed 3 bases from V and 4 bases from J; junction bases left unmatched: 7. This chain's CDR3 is CASSFSRLAGADTQYF. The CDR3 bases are TGTGCCAGCAGCTTCAGTAGGCTAGCGGGAGCAGATACGCAGTATTTT.

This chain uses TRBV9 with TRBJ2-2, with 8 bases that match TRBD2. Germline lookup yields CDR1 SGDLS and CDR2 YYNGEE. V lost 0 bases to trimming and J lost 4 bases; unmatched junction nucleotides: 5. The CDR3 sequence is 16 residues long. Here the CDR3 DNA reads TGTGCCAGCAGCGTAGAAGCGGGAGTGGCCACCGGGGAGCTGTTTTTT. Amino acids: CASSVEAGVATGELFF.

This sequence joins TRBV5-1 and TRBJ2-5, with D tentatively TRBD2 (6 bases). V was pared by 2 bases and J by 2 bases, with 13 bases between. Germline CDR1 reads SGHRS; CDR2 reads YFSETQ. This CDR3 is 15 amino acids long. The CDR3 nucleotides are TGCGCCAGCAGCTTTGAGGGAGGCCCACAAGAGACCCAGTACTTC. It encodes CASSFEGGPQETQYF.

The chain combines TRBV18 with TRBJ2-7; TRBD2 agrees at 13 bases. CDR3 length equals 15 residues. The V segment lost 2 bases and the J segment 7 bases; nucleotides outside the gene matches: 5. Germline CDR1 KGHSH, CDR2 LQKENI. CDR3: CASSPGLAGVWEQYF. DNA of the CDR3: TGTGCCAGCTCACCAGGACTAGCGGGAGTATGGGAGCAGTACTTC.